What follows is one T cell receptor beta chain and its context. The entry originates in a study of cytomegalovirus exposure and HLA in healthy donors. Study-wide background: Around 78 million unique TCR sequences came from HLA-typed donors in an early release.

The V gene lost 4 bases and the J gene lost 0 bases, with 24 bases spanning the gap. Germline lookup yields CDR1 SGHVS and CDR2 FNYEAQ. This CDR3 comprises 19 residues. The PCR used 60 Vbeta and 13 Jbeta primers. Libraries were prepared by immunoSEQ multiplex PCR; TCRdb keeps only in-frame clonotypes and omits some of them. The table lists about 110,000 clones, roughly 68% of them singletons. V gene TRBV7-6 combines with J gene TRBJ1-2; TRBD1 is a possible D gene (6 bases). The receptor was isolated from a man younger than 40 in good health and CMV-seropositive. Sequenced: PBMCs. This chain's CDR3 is CASSSSTGTGTPSNYGYTF. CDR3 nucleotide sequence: TGTGCCAGCAGCTCGTCGACGGGGACCGGGACACCTTCTAACTATGGCTACACCTTC.